The 8 T cell receptor beta chains in this list originate from one sample, sequenced in a study of OX40 agonist ivuxolimab in advanced cancers. Only in-frame clones appear in the TCRdb table, and some are missing; sequencing was by immunoSEQ multiplex PCR. The table has 55,000 to 85,000 clones, roughly 87% seen once. Source: CD4+ or CD8+ T cells sorted from blood, taken in a trial of the OX40 agonist ivuxolimab. These receptors were obtained from an adult with an advanced solid tumor such as melanoma, head and neck, liver or kidney cancer.

J is TRBJ2-7 and V is TRBV19; no clear D. V was pared by 1 base and J by 0 bases, with 10 bases between. CDR3 length: 15 residues. Per germline, CDR1 LNHDA and CDR2 SQIVND (reference sequence). This CDR3 reads CASSIGRKSSYEQYF. CDR3 DNA: TGTGCCAGTAGTATAGGTCGGAAAAGCTCCTACGAGCAGTACTTC. Supplemented by reference TRBV19 and TRBJ2-7, the full variable domain reads DGGITQSPKYLFRKEGQNVTLSCEQNLNHDAMYWYRQDPGQGLRLIYYSQIVNDFQKGDIAEGYSVSREKKESFPLTVTSAQKNPTAFYLCASSIGRKSSYEQYFGPGTRLTVT.

The chain employs TRBV7-6 and TRBJ1-1; D is perhaps TRBD1 (5 bases). The CDR3 runs 14 residues. Germline V lookup: CDR1 SGHVS, CDR2 FNYEAQ. V lost 0 bases, J lost 5 bases, and 10 bases lay in between. CDR3 DNA sequence: TGTGCCAGCAGCTTAGCCCCAGGGAGGACTGAAGCTTTCTTT. It yields the protein CASSLAPGRTEAFF.

J is TRBJ1-1 and V is TRBV6-5, with TRBD1 identical over 10 bases. Germline CDR1 and CDR2: MNHEY and SVGAGI. V was pared by 0 bases and J by 5 bases, with 3 bases of the junction left unmatched. The CDR3 is 15 residues long. CDR3 region: CASSYSWTGGTEAFF. CDR3 bases: TGTGCCAGCAGTTACTCCTGGACAGGGGGTACTGAAGCTTTCTTT.

This clone was seen only a few times. V usage is TRBV7-9 and J usage is TRBJ2-1; D possibly uses TRBD1 or TRBD2 (5 bases each). V lost 6 bases to trimming and J lost 4 bases, with 16 bases between them. The germline CDR1 and CDR2 sequences are SEHNR and FQNEAQ (reference sequence). The CDR3 has 15 residues. Here the CDR3 reads CASRGVAYTYNEQFF. The CDR3 DNA is TGTGCCAGCAGGGGGGTAGCGTATACTTACAATGAGCAGTTCTTC.

The V call is TRBV19, the J call TRBJ1-3, with a tentative D call TRBD1 (5 bases). Looked up from germline, CDR1 is LNHDA and CDR2 is SQIVND (reference sequence). Trimming cost V 9 bases and J 7 bases, with 19 bases left between them. This CDR3 contains 14 residues. The CDR3 region is CASADSGLENTIYF. The CDR3, as DNA: TGTGCCAGCGCTGACAGCGGGTTAGAGAACACCATATATTTT.

The rearrangement uses TRBV6-4 and TRBJ1-1, with D possibly being TRBD1 (5 bases). The V and J ends lost 6 bases and 4 bases respectively, with 12 bases between them. The CDR3 extends over 13 amino acids. CDR1 and CDR2 from the germline V gene are MRHNA and SNTAGT. CDR3 in amino acids: CASRQGWGTEAFF. In nucleotides, the CDR3 is TGTGCCAGCAGGCAGGGCTGGGGCACTGAAGCTTTCTTT.

The chain employs TRBV7-2 and TRBJ2-7; 9 bases agree with TRBD1. Germline trimming cut 2 bases from V and 4 bases from J; bases unmatched to any gene: 6. The CDR3 loop spans 15 amino acids. CDR1 SGHTA and CDR2 FQGNSA come from the germline V gene. The CDR3 DNA reads as TGTGCCAGCAGCTTACCTGGACAGGGGCCATACGAGCAGTACTTC. Protein product: CASSLPGQGPYEQYF.

The table lists this clone with a count of one. This chain joins TRBV5-4 and TRBJ2-1, with 12 nucleotides matching TRBD2. Germline V lookup: CDR1 SGHNT, CDR2 YYREEE (reference sequence). With 0 bases clipped from V and 8 bases from J, the junction kept 9 bases outside the gene matches. The CDR3 contains 17 residues. CDR3 sequence reads: CASSLAPLLAGGHEQFF. CDR3 bases: TGTGCCAGCAGCTTGGCTCCCTTACTAGCGGGGGGCCATGAGCAGTTCTTC.